This T cell receptor (beta chain) was sequenced in a study of technical replicates of blood from a handful of donors. The protocol was immunoSEQ multiplex PCR, while the TCRdb copy is restricted to in-frame clones and leaves out a portion. The sample consists of more than 90,000 clones, approximately 95% of them appearing once. The CDR3 is made up of 13 amino acids. The V gene's germline CDR1 is GTSNPN and CDR2 SVGIG (reference sequence). V was pared by 2 bases and J by 6 bases, with 13 bases between. The source is a human donor in good health. V gene TRBV30 combines with J gene TRBJ1-1; D possibly corresponds to TRBD1 (6 bases). Sequenced material: T cells isolated from PBMCs. CDR3 region: CAWSPGRGPEAFF. In DNA, the CDR3 is TGTGCCTGGAGTCCCGGCAGGGGCCCTGAAGCTTTCTTT.